This T cell receptor beta chain stems from a study of blood T cell repertoires in COVID-19. Whole-study context: PBMCs, B-cell-depleted T cells, or T cells provided the cDNA or gDNA that made up the material.

Generated by immunoSEQ multiplex PCR, the TCRdb table keeps only in-frame clones and is missing some. The table shows 150,000 or so clones, with around nine tenths occurring only once. Losses at the gene ends were 10 bases for V and 0 bases for J; bases not matched to a gene: 5. Germline CDR1 is ENHRY and CDR2 is SYGVKD. The CDR3 has 13 residues. The sequencing sample was made of peripheral blood. This clonotype was sampled from a human donor in a cohort sampled during active COVID-19. V gene TRBV10-3 combines with J gene TRBJ1-1, with TRBD1 matching 7 bases. This CDR3 reads CATRQGLNTEAFF. In DNA, the CDR3 is TGTGCCACCCGACAGGGATTGAACACTGAAGCTTTCTTT.